This is a list of T cell receptor beta chains from one sample in a study of tumor-infiltrating lymphocytes in glioblastoma multiforme. TCRdb called the multiplex PCR reads again in MiXCR, with one record for every CDR3 protein. The sample has around 8,800 distinct CDR3 sequences, just under 75% seen once. Material for sequencing was brain tumor tissue. The receptor source for this set is a male donor with glioblastoma. The CDR3 runs from the conserved cysteine through the conserved F or W. The D gene is left open where the match is weak. Not every row has a clone size; where given, it reads once, few, many or a size class.

j_gene,abundance,v_gene,d_gene,CDR3aa,CDR3nt
TRBJ2-1,.,TRBV29-1,.,CSVEEMEAIYGYIF,TGCAGCGTTGAGGAAATGGAGGCTATCTATGGCTACATCTTC
TRBJ2-3,many,TRBV20-1,.,CSVAWLSQGLSTDTQYF,TGCAGTGTCGCGTGGTTATCACAGGGACTTAGCACAGATACGCAGTATTTT
TRBJ2-3,.,TRBV11-1,.,CASSSFGGGVSDTQCF,TGTGCCAGCAGCTCGTTTGGTGGAGGGGTCTCAGATACGCAGTGTTTC
TRBJ1-2,.,TRBV6-6,.,CASSYGGRGNGYTF,TGTGCCAGCAGTTACGGGGGGCGAGGCAATGGCTACACCTTC
TRBJ1-4,.,TRBV11-2,.,CASSLFGGAPEKLFF,TGTGCCAGCAGCCTTTTTGGCGGGGCGCCTGAAAAACTGTTTTTT
TRBJ1-4,.,TRBV5-5,.,CASSPDMGEKLFF,TGTGCCAGCAGTCCCGACATGGGGGAAAAGCTGTTTTTT
TRBJ2-7,many,TRBV20-1,.,CSASTFGSTAVEQYF,TGCAGTGCTAGCACATTCGGGAGTACGGCCGTCGAGCAGTACTTC
TRBJ2-1,.,TRBV5-6,TRBD2,CASSFGGRRNEQFF,TGTGCCAGCAGCTTTGGCGGGAGAAGAAATGAGCAGTTCTTC
TRBJ2-2,.,TRBV11-1,.,CASSFSDANTGELFF,TGTGCCAGCAGCTTCTCAGACGCTAACACCGGGGAGCTGTTTTTT
TRBJ1-6,.,TRBV10-3,TRBD1,CAASGTGRDSPLHF,TGTGCCGCTTCGGGGACAGGGCGGGATTCACCCCTCCACTTT
TRBJ2-7,many,TRBV11-2,.,CASSLVVGVSYEQYF,TGTGCCAGCAGCTTAGTGGTCGGTGTCTCCTACGAGCAGTACTTC
TRBJ2-3,.,TRBV10-2,.,CASSESGAGSDTQYF,TGCGCCAGCAGTGAGTCAGGGGCCGGGTCAGATACGCAGTATTTT
TRBJ2-1,many,TRBV4-1,TRBD2,CASSLYPPGLAGLNEQFF,TGCGCCAGCAGCCTATACCCTCCGGGACTAGCGGGTCTCAATGAGCAGTTCTTC
TRBJ2-1,.,TRBV4-2,.,CASSQAGYQDYNEQFF,TGTGCCAGCAGCCAAGCGGGGTATCAGGACTACAATGAGCAGTTCTTC